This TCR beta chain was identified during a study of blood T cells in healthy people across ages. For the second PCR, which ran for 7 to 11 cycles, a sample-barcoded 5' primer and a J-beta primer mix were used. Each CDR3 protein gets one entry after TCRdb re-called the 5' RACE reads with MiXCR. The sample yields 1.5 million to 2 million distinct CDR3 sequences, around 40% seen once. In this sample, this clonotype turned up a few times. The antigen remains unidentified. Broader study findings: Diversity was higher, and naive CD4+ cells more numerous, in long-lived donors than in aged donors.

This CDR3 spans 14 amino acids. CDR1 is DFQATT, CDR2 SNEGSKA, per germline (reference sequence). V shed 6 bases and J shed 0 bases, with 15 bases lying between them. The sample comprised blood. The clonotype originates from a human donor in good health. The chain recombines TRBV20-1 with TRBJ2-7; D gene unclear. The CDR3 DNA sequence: TGCAGTGCACTTTCAACGAGGAGCTCCTACGAGCAGTACTTC. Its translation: CSALSTRSSYEQYF.